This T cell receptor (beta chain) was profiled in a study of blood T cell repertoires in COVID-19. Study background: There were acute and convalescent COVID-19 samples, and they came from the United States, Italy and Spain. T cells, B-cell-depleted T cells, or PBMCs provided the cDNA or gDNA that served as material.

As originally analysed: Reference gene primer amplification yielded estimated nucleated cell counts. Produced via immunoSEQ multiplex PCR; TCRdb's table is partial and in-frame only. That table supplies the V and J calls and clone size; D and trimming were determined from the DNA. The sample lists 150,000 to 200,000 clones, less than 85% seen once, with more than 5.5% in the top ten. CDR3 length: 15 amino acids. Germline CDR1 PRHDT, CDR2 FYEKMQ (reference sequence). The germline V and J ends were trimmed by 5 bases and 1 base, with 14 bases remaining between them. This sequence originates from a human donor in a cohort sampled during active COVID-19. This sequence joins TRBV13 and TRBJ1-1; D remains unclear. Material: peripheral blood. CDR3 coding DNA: TGTGCCAGCAGCGACTACGCGAATGAGAACACTGAAGCTTTCTTT. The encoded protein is CASSDYANENTEAFF.